This T cell receptor beta chain was recovered during a study of OX40 agonist ivuxolimab in advanced cancers. Method: immunoSEQ multiplex PCR; TCRdb's copy keeps in-frame clones and lacks some. Of tens of thousands of clones listed, 91% are singletons. CDR3 length: 12 amino acids. Germline CDR1 MNHEY, CDR2 SVGAGI. Trimming pared 5 bases from V and 10 bases from J, leaving 14 bases between. The gene calls are TRBV6-5 and TRBJ1-1; no clear D. The starting material was CD4+ or CD8+ T cells sorted from blood, obtained in a trial of the OX40 agonist ivuxolimab. The clonotype originates from an adult with an advanced solid tumor such as melanoma, head and neck, liver or kidney cancer. For the CDR3, the DNA is TGTGCCAGCAGTGCCGTGGTTGGGAGAGCTTTCTTT. Protein sequence: CASSAVVGRAFF.